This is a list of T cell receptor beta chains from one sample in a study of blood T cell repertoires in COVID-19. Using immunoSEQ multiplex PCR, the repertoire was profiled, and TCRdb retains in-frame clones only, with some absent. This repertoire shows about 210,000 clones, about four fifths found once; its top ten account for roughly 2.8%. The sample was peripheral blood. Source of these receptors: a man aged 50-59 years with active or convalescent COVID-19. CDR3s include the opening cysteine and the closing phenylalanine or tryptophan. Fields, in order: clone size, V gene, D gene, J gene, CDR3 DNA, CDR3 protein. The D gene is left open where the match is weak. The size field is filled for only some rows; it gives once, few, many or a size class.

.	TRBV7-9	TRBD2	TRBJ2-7	TGTGCCAGCAGCTCCGAGCGGGGCGAGCAGTACTTC	CASSSERGEQYF
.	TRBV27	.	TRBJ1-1	TGTGCCAGCAGTTTATCCGGCGGTACTGAAGCTTTCTTT	CASSLSGGTEAFF
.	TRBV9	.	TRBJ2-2	TGTGCCAGCAGCGCGTCGGTGGGGGGTGACAGGGATAGCAAAACCTCAAACACCGGGGAGCTGTTTTTT	CASSASVGGDRDSKTSNTGELFF
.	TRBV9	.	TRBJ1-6	TGTGCCAGCAGCGTAGCGGACAACTATAATTCACCCCTCCACTTT	CASSVADNYNSPLHF
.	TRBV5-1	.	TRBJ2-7	TGCGCCAGCAGCTTGGCGTACGAGCAGTACTTC	CASSLAYEQYF
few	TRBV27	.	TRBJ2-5	TGTGCCAGCGGCCCAGGACTAGAGACCCAGTACTTC	CASGPGLETQYF
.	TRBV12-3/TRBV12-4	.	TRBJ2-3	TGTGCCAGCAGTTTCGTCACAGATACGCAGTATTTT	CASSFVTDTQYF
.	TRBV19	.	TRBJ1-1	TGTGCCAGTAGTCTACCCCGGGGGGGCACTGAAGCTTTCTTT	CASSLPRGGTEAFF
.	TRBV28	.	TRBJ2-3	TGTGCCAGCTGGGGGGCCGGGGGGAGCGCAGATACGCAGTATTTT	CASWGAGGSADTQYF
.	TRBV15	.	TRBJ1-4	TGTGCCACCGCAGGGTCCATCACTAATGAAAAACTGTTTTTT	CATAGSITNEKLFF
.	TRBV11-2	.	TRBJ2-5	TGTGCCAGCAGCCTCGCGCTCCTCCAAGAGACCCAGTACTTC	CASSLALLQETQYF
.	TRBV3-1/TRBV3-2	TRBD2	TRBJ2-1	TGTGCCAGCAGCCAGACTAGCGGATACAATGAGCAGTTCTTC	CASSQTSGYNEQFF
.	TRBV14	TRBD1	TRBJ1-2	TGTGCCAGCAGCCAAGAATTGACAGGGGGCGCGCCCGGCTACACCTTC	CASSQELTGGAPGYTF
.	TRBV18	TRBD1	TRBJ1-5	TGTGCCAGCTCATTCGGGACAGGGTCAAATCAGCCCCAGCATTTT	CASSFGTGSNQPQHF
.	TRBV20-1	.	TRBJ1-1	TGCAGTGCTGGACTCTCTGAAGCTTTCTTT	CSAGLSEAFF
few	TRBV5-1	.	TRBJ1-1	TGCGCCAGCAGCTCCCAGGCAGGAACTGAAGCTTTCTTT	CASSSQAGTEAFF
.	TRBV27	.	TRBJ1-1	TGTGCCAGCAACGCGGGGATGAACACTGAAGCTTTCTTT	CASNAGMNTEAFF
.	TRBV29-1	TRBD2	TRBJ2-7	TGCAGCGTCCCGGGGGGAGGGCCTAGCGAGCAGTACTTC	CSVPGGGPSEQYF
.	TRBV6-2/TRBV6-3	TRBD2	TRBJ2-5	TGTGCCAGCAGTCCCCTTCGGGGTTTGGGCGGGGGGGCCCGAGAGACCCAGTACTTC	CASSPLRGLGGGARETQYF
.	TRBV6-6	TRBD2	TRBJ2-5	TGTGCCAGCAGATGGGGGGGGGAGCAAGAGACCCAGTACTTC	CASRWGGEQETQYF
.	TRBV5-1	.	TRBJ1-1	TGCGCCAGCAGCTTGCCAGGGCGCGACACTGAAGCTTTCTTT	CASSLPGRDTEAFF
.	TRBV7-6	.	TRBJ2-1	TGTGCCAGCAGCTCTGGTAGCGGAAACAATGAGCAGTTCTTC	CASSSGSGNNEQFF
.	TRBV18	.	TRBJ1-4	TGTGCCAGCTCACCACGGACTCTCGAAAAACTGTTTTTT	CASSPRTLEKLFF
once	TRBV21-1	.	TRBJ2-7	TGTGCCAGCAGCTATCGGGCAGAGGGTTACGAGCAGTACTTC	CASSYRAEGYEQYF
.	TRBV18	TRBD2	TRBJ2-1	TGTGCCAGCTCACCACCGACTAGCGGGGGTTACAATGAGCAGTTCTTC	CASSPPTSGGYNEQFF
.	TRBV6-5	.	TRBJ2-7	TGTGCCAGCAGTCTCTCCCCGGCCTACGAGCAGTACTTC	CASSLSPAYEQYF
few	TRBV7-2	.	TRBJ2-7	TGTGCCAGCAGCCAGTGGGTTCGGGGGTTGGGAGGCGAGCAGTACTTC	CASSQWVRGLGGEQYF
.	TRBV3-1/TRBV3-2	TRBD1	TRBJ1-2	TGTGCCAGCAGACCCGGGAGGGACAGGGGTTATGGCTACACCTTC	CASRPGRDRGYGYTF
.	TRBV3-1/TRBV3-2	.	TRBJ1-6	TGTGCCAGCAGCCAAGATCGGGCAGGGCGCCTCTTAGATTCACCCCTCCACTTT	CASSQDRAGRLLDSPLHF
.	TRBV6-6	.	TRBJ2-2	TGTGCCAGCGTCCTGGAGGCGCTAGATGGGGAGCTGTTTTTT	CASVLEALDGELFF
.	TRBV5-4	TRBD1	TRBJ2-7	TGTGCCAGCAGGGGGACAGGGTCCGAGCAGTACTTC	CASRGTGSEQYF
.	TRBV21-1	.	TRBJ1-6	TGTGCCAGCAGCAAAAGATGTGTCTTGCGGAATTCACCCCTCCACTTT	CASSKRCVLRNSPLHF
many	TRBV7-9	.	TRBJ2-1	TGTGCCAGCAGCTTAGCGAACCGGGCGGGACAGACCACGTATGAGCAGTTCTTC	CASSLANRAGQTTYEQFF
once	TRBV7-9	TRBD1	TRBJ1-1	TGTGCCAGCAGCACCCGGACAGGTCTCGTGGGGAACACTGAAGCTTTCTTT	CASSTRTGLVGNTEAFF
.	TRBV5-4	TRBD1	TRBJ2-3	TGTGCCAGCAGCTTCCGGGACAGGGCGACAGATACGCAGTATTTT	CASSFRDRATDTQYF
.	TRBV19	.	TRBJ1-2	TGTGCCACCAAAAACAGGGCGAACTATGGCTACACCTTC	CATKNRANYGYTF
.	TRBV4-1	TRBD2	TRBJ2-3	TGCGCCAGCAGCCAAGGACCGGGACTAGCGGGGTCTGATACGCAGTATTTT	CASSQGPGLAGSDTQYF
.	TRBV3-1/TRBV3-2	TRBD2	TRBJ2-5	TGTGCCAGCAGCCAAGAAACAGGTGGGGCTAGCGGGAGGGCCTCGGGGACCCAGTACTTC	CASSQETGGASGRASGTQYF
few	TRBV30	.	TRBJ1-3	TGTGCCTGGACCGGGAGTGGAAACACCATATATTTT	CAWTGSGNTIYF
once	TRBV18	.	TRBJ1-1	TGTGCCAGCTCGGAAGGGGTAAGGAACACTGAAGCTTTCTTT	CASSEGVRNTEAFF
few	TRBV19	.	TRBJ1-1	TGTGCCAGTAAAGGCCGTGAGGGCACTGAAGCTTTCTTT	CASKGREGTEAFF
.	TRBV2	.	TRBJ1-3	TGTGCTCAGTCTCAAAGCGGCCGAAACACCATATATTTT	CAQSQSGRNTIYF
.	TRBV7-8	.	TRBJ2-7	TGTGCCAGCAGCCGGGGCCCCTCGGGGGAGCAGTACTTC	CASSRGPSGEQYF
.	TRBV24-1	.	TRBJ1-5	TGTGCCACCCATAGGGGATGGGTCCTCACGGGTCCCGATCAGCCCCAGCATTTT	CATHRGWVLTGPDQPQHF
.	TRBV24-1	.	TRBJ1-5	TGTGCCACCAGTGACCCAGGGTCTGATCAGCCCCAGCATTTT	CATSDPGSDQPQHF
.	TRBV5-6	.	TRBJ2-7	TGTGCCAGCAGCTTTTGGCGGAGGAGGTCCTACGAGCAGTACTTC	CASSFWRRRSYEQYF
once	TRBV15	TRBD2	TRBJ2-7	TGTGCCACCCGCCTAACAGGACTAGCGGGATGGGTGGACGAGCAGTACTTC	CATRLTGLAGWVDEQYF
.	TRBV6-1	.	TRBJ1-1	TGTGCCAGCAGTGAATCTCTAGTTGACACTGAAGCTTTCTTT	CASSESLVDTEAFF
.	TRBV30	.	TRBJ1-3	TGTGCCTGGATAGGGAAGGGGTTGAGCTCTGGAAACACCATATATTTT	CAWIGKGLSSGNTIYF
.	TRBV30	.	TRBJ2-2	TGTGCCTGGGTCCCCTCCCCCGGGAACACCGGGGAGCTGTTTTTT	CAWVPSPGNTGELFF
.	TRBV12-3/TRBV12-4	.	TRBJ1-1	TGTGCCAGCAGCCTTGGGCCTGAAGCTTTCTTT	CASSLGPEAFF
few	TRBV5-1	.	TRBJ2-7	TGCGCCAGCAGCTTAATCGACACGTTGACCTACGAGCAGTACTTC	CASSLIDTLTYEQYF
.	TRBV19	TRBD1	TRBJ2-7	TGTGCCAGTAGCCTCACTCGGGACAGTTCCTTCTACGAGCAGTACTTC	CASSLTRDSSFYEQYF
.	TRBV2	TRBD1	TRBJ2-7	TGTGCCAGTTGGGACAGATCCTACGAGCAGTACTTC	CASWDRSYEQYF